One sample yielded the 24 T cell receptor beta chains listed below, sequenced in a study of cytomegalovirus exposure and HLA in healthy donors. The PCR made use of 60 Vbeta and 13 Jbeta primers. Libraries were prepared by immunoSEQ multiplex PCR; TCRdb keeps only in-frame clonotypes and omits some of them. The table shows 160,000 or so clones, with 65% to 85% occurring only once. What was sequenced was PBMCs. Receptors were obtained from a woman between 18 and 30 years old in good health and CMV-seronegative.

The chain joins TRBV7-9 to TRBJ1-1; no definite D call. Germline-derived CDR1 and CDR2 are SEHNR and FQNEAQ (reference sequence). The V gene lost 7 bases and the J gene lost 4 bases, with 19 bases spanning the gap. The CDR3 consists of 15 residues. CDR3 coding DNA: TGTGCCAGCACCTTCTCATCCGGGGAATTCACTGAAGCTTTCTTT. Translated: CASTFSSGEFTEAFF.

V is TRBV5-1 and J is TRBJ2-5; 11 nucleotides line up with TRBD2. V shed 4 bases, J shed 5 bases, and the junction held 4 bases outside the gene matches. Germline assignment: CDR1 SGHRS and CDR2 YFSETQ. The CDR3 runs to 14 residues. The CDR3: CASSATSGGETQYF. For the CDR3, the DNA is TGCGCCAGCAGCGCAACTAGCGGGGGTGAGACCCAGTACTTC. Complete variable domain (other parts from reference TRBV5-1 and TRBJ2-5): KAGVTQTPRYLIKTRGQQVTLSCSPISGHRSVSWYQQTPGQGLQFLFEYFSETQRNKGNFPGRFSGRQFSNSRSEMNVSTLELGDSALYLCASSATSGGETQYFGPGTRLLVL.

This sequence joins TRBV7-9 and TRBJ2-6; TRBD2 is a possible D gene (6 bases). The V and J ends lost 8 bases and 4 bases respectively, with 6 bases between them. CDR1 is SEHNR, CDR2 FQNEAQ, per germline (reference sequence). The CDR3 is made up of 12 amino acids. This chain's CDR3 is CASRGGANVLTF. The DNA for the CDR3 is TGTGCCAGCCGGGGGGGGGCCAACGTCCTGACTTTC.

The V and J genes are TRBV28 and TRBJ2-7; 10 nucleotides line up with TRBD1. The V gene's germline CDR1 is MDHEN and CDR2 SYDVKM. V was pared by 5 bases and J by 4 bases, with 5 bases of the junction left unmatched. The CDR3 extends over 14 amino acids. For the CDR3, the DNA is TGTGCCAGCAGTAGGGGGGGACAGGGGTACGAGCAGTACTTC. Protein product: CASSRGGQGYEQYF.

This clone occurred a few times. The chain employs TRBV5-4 and TRBJ2-7, with 15 bases identical to TRBD2. This CDR3 contains 13 residues. Germline assignment: CDR1 SGHNT and CDR2 YYREEE (reference sequence). V lost 9 bases and J lost 4; bases outside the gene matches: 2. This CDR3 reads CATGLAGGYEQYF. For the CDR3, the DNA is TGTGCCACGGGACTAGCGGGGGGATACGAGCAGTACTTC.

J is TRBJ1-1 and V is TRBV18; no firm D call. V lost 3 bases and J lost 1, with 12 bases in between. The germline V gene encodes CDR1 KGHSH and CDR2 LQKENI. This CDR3 spans 15 amino acids. The CDR3 spells CASSPSGRGNTEAFF. The CDR3 DNA reads as TGTGCCAGCTCACCCTCGGGGAGAGGGAACACTGAAGCTTTCTTT.

The chain couples TRBV11-3 to TRBJ2-3, with unresolved D. The CDR3 is 13 amino acids. From germline, CDR1 is SGHNT and CDR2 YENEEA. V was clipped by 1 base and J by 3 bases, with 5 bases between them. DNA of the CDR3: TGTGCCAGCAGCTTAGTCCTTACAGATACGCAGTATTTT. Translation gives CASSLVLTDTQYF. Full variable domain (rest looked up from reference TRBV11-3 and TRBJ2-3): EAGVVQSPRYKIIEKKQPVAFWCNPISGHNTLYWYLQNLGQGPELLIRYENEEAVDDSQLPKDRFSAERLKGVDSTLKIQPAELGDSAVYLCASSLVLTDTQYFGPGTRLTVL.

The rearrangement uses TRBV10-1 and TRBJ1-2; possible D gene TRBD1, 6 bases. V lost 2 bases to trimming and J lost 5 bases, with 21 bases between them. CDR1 is WNHNN and CDR2 is SYGVQD in the germline V gene (reference sequence). CDR3 size: 17 residues. CDR3 bases: TGCGCCAGCAGTGAGAGGGGGATACAGATACCAACTTATGGCTACACCTTC. It is translated as CASSERGIQIPTYGYTF.

This chain connects TRBV19 to TRBJ2-5; the match to TRBD1 covers 8 bases. Germline CDR1 and CDR2: LNHDA and SQIVND (reference sequence). With 1 base clipped from V and 5 bases from J, the junction kept 6 bases outside the gene matches. There are 15 residues in the CDR3. CDR3 loop: CASSIGTGLGETQYF. The CDR3 DNA follows: TGTGCCAGTAGTATAGGGACAGGGTTGGGGGAGACCCAGTACTTC. The full variable domain, with the rest looked up from reference TRBV19 and TRBJ2-5, is DGGITQSPKYLFRKEGQNVTLSCEQNLNHDAMYWYRQDPGQGLRLIYYSQIVNDFQKGDIAEGYSVSREKKESFPLTVTSAQKNPTAFYLCASSIGTGLGETQYFGPGTRLLVL.

In regard to this clone: A read error may account for a junction end that differs from germline. The DNA of the CDR3 is TGTTCCAGCAGCCAGACTAGCGTCCCCCAAGAGACCCAGTACTTC. It translates to CSSSQTSVPQETQYF. The chain has TRBV7-9 and TRBJ2-5; 8 positions agree with TRBD2. The CDR3 length is 15 residues. The germline gives CDR1 SEHNR, CDR2 FQNEAQ (reference sequence).

The gene calls are TRBV6-1 and TRBJ1-1; no clear D. There are 14 residues in the CDR3. The germline V and J ends were trimmed by 5 bases and 4 bases, with 14 bases remaining between them. Germline CDR1 and CDR2: MNHNS and SASEGT. CDR3 amino acids: CASSRGSSTTEAFF. CDR3 DNA sequence: TGTGCCAGCAGTAGAGGGTCTTCTACCACTGAAGCTTTCTTT.

As regards this clone: Compared with germline, one end of the junction differs, possibly owing to a read error. This rearrangement joins TRBV7-9 to TRBJ1-3; 8 nucleotides align to TRBD1. CDR1 and CDR2 from the germline V gene are SEHNR and FQNEAQ (reference sequence). The CDR3 has 17 residues. As DNA, the CDR3 is TGTTCCAGCAGCTTACGATTGGACAGGGCGAATGTAAACACCATATATTTT. It is translated as CSSSLRLDRANVNTIYF.

Note on this clone: Sequence at one end of the junction differs from germline and may be a read error. V gene TRBV5-1 combines with J gene TRBJ2-3; TRBD2 agrees at 11 bases. The CDR3 runs 17 residues. CDR1 SGHRS and CDR2 YFSETQ come from the germline V gene. The CDR3 region has the DNA TGCGCCGGCAGCTTGGCCGCCTCTAGCGGGGGGCCAGATACGCAGTATTTT. Residues: CAGSLAASSGGPDTQYF.

The chain carries TRBV5-1 and TRBJ2-1; TRBD1 agrees at 8 bases. V lost 2 bases and J lost 9; bases outside the gene matches: 7. CDR1 is SGHRS, CDR2 YFSETQ, per germline. The CDR3 is 14 residues long. The CDR3 here is CASSLFQGAGEQFF. The CDR3 nucleotides are TGCGCCAGCAGCTTATTCCAGGGGGCGGGTGAGCAGTTCTTC.

This chain uses TRBV5-1 with TRBJ2-1; D is ambiguous. V was shortened by 0 bases and J by 4 bases, with 8 bases between the two germline ends. Germline CDR1 and CDR2: SGHRS and YFSETQ. The CDR3 is 14 amino acids. CDR3 loop: CASSLELQYNEQFF. The CDR3, as DNA: TGCGCCAGCAGCTTGGAACTTCAATACAATGAGCAGTTCTTC. Full variable domain (rest looked up from reference TRBV5-1 and TRBJ2-1): KAGVTQTPRYLIKTRGQQVTLSCSPISGHRSVSWYQQTPGQGLQFLFEYFSETQRNKGNFPGRFSGRQFSNSRSEMNVSTLELGDSALYLCASSLELQYNEQFFGPGTRLTVL.

The genes are TRBV7-2 and TRBJ1-5; 9 bases line up with TRBD1. This CDR3 region has 14 residues. V lost 5 bases, J lost 6 bases, and 5 bases stayed unmatched. Germline V gene sequence: CDR1 SGHTA, CDR2 FQGNSA. CDR3 in DNA: TGTGCCAGCAGCCGACAGGGGGTCGGTCAGCCCCAGCATTTT. Protein sequence: CASSRQGVGQPQHF.

This chain links TRBV2 with TRBJ2-7; possibly TRBD2 for D (5 bases). The CDR3 spans 14 residues. Trimming shortened V by 3 bases and J by 0 bases, and 9 bases separated the two germline ends. Germline lookup yields CDR1 SNHLY and CDR2 FYNNEI. This chain's CDR3 is CASSDAGSSYEQYF. In nucleotides, the CDR3 is TGTGCCAGCAGTGATGCGGGTAGCTCCTACGAGCAGTACTTC.

This chain links TRBV25-1 with TRBJ1-1, with D possibly being TRBD1 (6 bases). Trimming stripped 7 bases from V and 1 base from J, with 13 bases between. The CDR3 consists of 14 residues. Germline V gene data show CDR1 as MGHDK and CDR2 as SYGVNS. For the CDR3, the DNA is TGTGCCAGCACCCCTTGGACAGAGAACACTGAAGCTTTCTTT. This translates into CASTPWTENTEAFF. The full variable domain, completed using reference TRBV25-1 and TRBJ1-1, is EADIYQTPRYLVIGTGKKITLECSQTMGHDKMYWYQQDPGMELHLIHYSYGVNSTEKGDLSSESTVSRIRTEHFPLTLESARPSHTSQYLCASTPWTENTEAFFGQGTRLTVV.

The rearrangement uses TRBV28 and TRBJ1-2; D not certain. V was clipped by 2 bases and J by 2 bases, with 15 bases between them. CDR1 and CDR2 from the germline V gene are MDHEN and SYDVKM. The CDR3 has 16 residues. The CDR3 DNA sequence: TGTGCCAGCAGTTTAGGAGGCCGCCACCCCAACTATGGCTACACCTTC. This gives the protein CASSLGGRHPNYGYTF.

This chain joins TRBV7-9 and TRBJ2-5, with D perhaps matching TRBD2 (5 bases). Trimming removed 8 bases from V and 0 bases from J, with 7 bases in between. The germline V gene has CDR1 SEHNR and CDR2 FQNEAQ (reference sequence). The CDR3 runs to 12 residues. CDR3 coding DNA: TGTGCCAGCCGGGGATACCAAGAGACCCAGTACTTC. Its translation is CASRGYQETQYF.

Remarks on this clone: A single base separates this from a much larger clone, so it may be a read error. V usage is TRBV21-1 and J usage is TRBJ1-1; TRBD1 is taken as the D call from the table, unchecked against the DNA. TRBV21-1 is a documented pseudogene. The CDR3 covers 13 residues. The CDR3 here is CASSEQVNTEAFF. CDR3 nucleotides: TGTGCCAGCAGCGAACAGGTGAACACTGAAGCTTTCTTT.

The rearrangement joins TRBV11-2 to TRBJ1-1; no firm D call. The V gene lost 2 bases and the J gene lost 3 bases, with 22 bases spanning the gap. This CDR3 spans 18 amino acids. Germline values: CDR1 SGHAT, CDR2 FQNNGV. The CDR3 loop reads CASSLFGVKSYPYTEAFF. The CDR3 DNA reads as TGTGCCAGCAGCTTATTTGGAGTCAAGAGCTATCCATACACTGAAGCTTTCTTT.

The chain carries TRBV10-3 and TRBJ2-7; 7 nucleotides agree with TRBD1. The CDR3 runs to 12 residues. Germline CDR1 reads ENHRY; CDR2 reads SYGVKD. Germline trimming cut 8 bases from V and 3 bases from J; bases unmatched to any gene: 4. CDR3 in amino acids: CAIGQDDYEQYF. The CDR3 nucleotides read TGTGCCATCGGACAGGACGACTACGAGCAGTACTTC.

The chain couples TRBV6-1 to TRBJ1-2, with TRBD1 as a possible D gene (6 bases). The CDR3 spans 13 residues. The germline V gene encodes CDR1 MNHNS and CDR2 SASEGT. V gave up 7 bases and J gave up 2 bases, with 11 bases separating them. CDR3 DNA: TGTGCCAGCATGATTACAGGGAACTATGGCTACACCTTC. It is translated as CASMITGNYGYTF.